The rows below give T cell receptor beta chains drawn from one sample of a study of blood T cell repertoires in COVID-19. Libraries were prepared by immunoSEQ multiplex PCR; TCRdb keeps only in-frame clonotypes and omits some of them. The sample lists some 180,000 clones, approximately 84% occurring once. The sample consisted of peripheral blood. The receptors stem from a woman older than 75 with COVID-19, enrolled during active disease. CDR3s include the opening cysteine and the closing phenylalanine or tryptophan. The order of the fields is J gene, clone size, CDR3 length, D gene, V gene, CDR3 DNA, CDR3 protein. D genes are given only for firm matches. Size is stated for part of the rows, as once, few or many counts, or as a class when the clone is expanded.

j_gene: TRBJ2-7; abundance: NA; len: 15; d_gene: TRBD2; v_gene: TRBV18; CDR3nt: TGTGCCAGCTCACCGAATTTGGGACTAGCTGACGAGCAGTACTTC; CDR3aa: CASSPNLGLADEQYF
j_gene: TRBJ2-3; abundance: NA; len: 14; d_gene: TRBD2; v_gene: TRBV19; CDR3nt: TGTGCCAGTAGTCTCGGGACTAGCGTCGATACGCAGTATTTT; CDR3aa: CASSLGTSVDTQYF
j_gene: TRBJ2-3; abundance: NA; len: 18; d_gene: TRBD2; v_gene: TRBV18; CDR3nt: TGTGCCAGCTCACCACTCGTCAATTTAGCGGGGGGAATCAATACGCAGTATTTT; CDR3aa: CASSPLVNLAGGINTQYF
j_gene: TRBJ1-2; abundance: NA; len: 11; d_gene: NA; v_gene: TRBV20-1; CDR3nt: TGCAGTGTAGGGGACATCTATGGCTACACCTTC; CDR3aa: CSVGDIYGYTF
j_gene: TRBJ2-7; abundance: once; len: 14; d_gene: NA; v_gene: TRBV19; CDR3nt: TGTGCCAGTAGTATGACGGGTAGCTCCTACGAGCAGTACTTC; CDR3aa: CASSMTGSSYEQYF
j_gene: TRBJ2-7; abundance: NA; len: 13; d_gene: NA; v_gene: TRBV19; CDR3nt: TGTGCCAGCCGGAGCGGACCGAGCGACGAGCAGTACTTC; CDR3aa: CASRSGPSDEQYF
j_gene: TRBJ2-5; abundance: NA; len: 17; d_gene: TRBD1; v_gene: TRBV5-1; CDR3nt: TGCGCCAGCAGCTTCCGAACAGGGGCCTTTAACCAAGAGACCCAGTACTTC; CDR3aa: CASSFRTGAFNQETQYF
j_gene: TRBJ1-2; abundance: NA; len: 13; d_gene: TRBD1; v_gene: TRBV6-4; CDR3nt: TGTGCCAGCAGTCGGGACAGGAACTATGGCTACACCTTC; CDR3aa: CASSRDRNYGYTF
j_gene: TRBJ2-7; abundance: few; len: 14; d_gene: TRBD1; v_gene: TRBV11-2; CDR3nt: TGTGCCAGCAGCTTGCGAGGGGGCGAGTACGAGCAGTACTTC; CDR3aa: CASSLRGGEYEQYF
j_gene: TRBJ2-2; abundance: NA; len: 15; d_gene: NA; v_gene: TRBV5-1; CDR3nt: TGCGCCAGCAGCTTGTCCCCAGGGGATAGCGGGGAGCTGTTTTTT; CDR3aa: CASSLSPGDSGELFF
j_gene: TRBJ2-5; abundance: NA; len: 14; d_gene: TRBD1; v_gene: TRBV5-1; CDR3nt: TGCGCCAGCAGCCCACAGGGGGTTAAAGAGACCCAGTACTTC; CDR3aa: CASSPQGVKETQYF
j_gene: TRBJ1-1; abundance: NA; len: 13; d_gene: NA; v_gene: TRBV7-2; CDR3nt: TGTGCCAGCAGCTTAACGCGGAACACTGAAGCTTTCTTT; CDR3aa: CASSLTRNTEAFF
j_gene: TRBJ2-5; abundance: few; len: 15; d_gene: NA; v_gene: TRBV5-1; CDR3nt: TGCGCCAGCAGCCTTGCGGGGACGGAACAAGAGACCCAGTACTTC; CDR3aa: CASSLAGTEQETQYF
j_gene: TRBJ1-2; abundance: NA; len: 14; d_gene: TRBD1; v_gene: TRBV7-9; CDR3nt: TGTGCCAGCAGCATTGGACAGGGGGCGTATGGCTACACCTTC; CDR3aa: CASSIGQGAYGYTF
j_gene: TRBJ2-7; abundance: NA; len: 12; d_gene: NA; v_gene: TRBV10-3; CDR3nt: TGTGCCATCAGTGAGTTAGTGCGCGAGCAGTACTTC; CDR3aa: CAISELVREQYF
j_gene: TRBJ2-1; abundance: NA; len: 15; d_gene: TRBD2; v_gene: TRBV7-3; CDR3nt: TGTGCCAGCAGTTTTTTCGGGACTAGCTACAATGAGCAGTTCTTC; CDR3aa: CASSFFGTSYNEQFF
j_gene: TRBJ2-1; abundance: NA; len: 21; d_gene: TRBD2; v_gene: TRBV24-1; CDR3nt: TGTGCCACCAGTGATCTCAACCCCGGGACTAGCGGGGAGGAGGTCTACAATGAGCAGTTCTTC; CDR3aa: CATSDLNPGTSGEEVYNEQFF
j_gene: TRBJ1-2; abundance: NA; len: 13; d_gene: TRBD1; v_gene: TRBV28; CDR3nt: TGTGCCAGCATCCCGACAGGGTGGGGTGGCTACACCTTC; CDR3aa: CASIPTGWGGYTF
j_gene: TRBJ2-3; abundance: NA; len: 15; d_gene: TRBD2; v_gene: TRBV18; CDR3nt: TGTGCCAGCTCACCATCTAGCGGGGCGACGAATACGCAGTATTTT; CDR3aa: CASSPSSGATNTQYF
j_gene: TRBJ2-1; abundance: NA; len: 15; d_gene: NA; v_gene: TRBV18; CDR3nt: TGTGCCAGCTCACCCTTACTAGACCCTAACAATGAGCAGTTCTTC; CDR3aa: CASSPLLDPNNEQFF
j_gene: TRBJ2-7; abundance: NA; len: 13; d_gene: TRBD1; v_gene: TRBV5-6; CDR3nt: TGTGCCAGCAGCGGTACAGGGGGTGGGGAGCAGTACTTC; CDR3aa: CASSGTGGGEQYF
j_gene: TRBJ1-1; abundance: NA; len: 13; d_gene: NA; v_gene: TRBV2; CDR3nt: TGTGCCAGCAGTGTAGACGGGGGCACTGAAGCTTTCTTT; CDR3aa: CASSVDGGTEAFF
j_gene: TRBJ2-1; abundance: NA; len: 15; d_gene: TRBD1; v_gene: TRBV2; CDR3nt: TGTGCCAGCAGCTCCGGGACAGGGGGAGTACATGAGCAGTTCTTC; CDR3aa: CASSSGTGGVHEQFF
j_gene: TRBJ2-3; abundance: NA; len: 14; d_gene: NA; v_gene: TRBV6-4; CDR3nt: NA; CDR3aa: CASSTSGGADTQYF
j_gene: TRBJ1-6; abundance: NA; len: 13; d_gene: NA; v_gene: TRBV12-3/TRBV12-4; CDR3nt: TGTGCCAGCAGACCGACAGTCGTCGGACCCCTCCACTTT; CDR3aa: CASRPTVVGPLHF
j_gene: TRBJ2-1; abundance: NA; len: 11; d_gene: TRBD2; v_gene: TRBV7-2; CDR3nt: TGTGCCAGCAGCTTAGTAGCGGGACATTTCTTC; CDR3aa: CASSLVAGHFF
j_gene: TRBJ1-3; abundance: once; len: 16; d_gene: NA; v_gene: TRBV4-3; CDR3nt: TGCGCCAGCAGCCAAGTCTCTAGCGAAGGCGGAAACACCATATATTTT; CDR3aa: CASSQVSSEGGNTIYF
j_gene: TRBJ1-5; abundance: few; len: 19; d_gene: TRBD1; v_gene: TRBV5-6; CDR3nt: TGTGCCAGCAGGATTAACCCGGGACAGGGTACCATTGGCAATCAGCCCCAGCATTTT; CDR3aa: CASRINPGQGTIGNQPQHF
j_gene: TRBJ1-6; abundance: few; len: 13; d_gene: NA; v_gene: TRBV28; CDR3nt: TGTGCCAGCAGCATGGACAGTTATTCACCCCTCCACTTT; CDR3aa: CASSMDSYSPLHF
j_gene: TRBJ2-2; abundance: NA; len: 12; d_gene: TRBD2; v_gene: TRBV2; CDR3nt: TGTGGCGGGGGACCCAATCCCGGGGAGCTGTTTTTT; CDR3aa: CGGGPNPGELFF
j_gene: TRBJ1-1; abundance: NA; len: 17; d_gene: NA; v_gene: TRBV24-1; CDR3nt: TGTGCCACCAGTGATTTGTACAGACCCTCAGGGGACACTGAAGCTTTCTTT; CDR3aa: CATSDLYRPSGDTEAFF
j_gene: TRBJ2-5; abundance: few; len: 19; d_gene: TRBD2; v_gene: TRBV4-2; CDR3nt: TGTGCCAGCAGCCAAGATGTACTAGCGGGGGGGCCTCGGCGAGAGACCCAGTACTTC; CDR3aa: CASSQDVLAGGPRRETQYF
j_gene: TRBJ2-7; abundance: NA; len: 14; d_gene: NA; v_gene: TRBV5-4; CDR3nt: TGTGCCAGCACCCTAGATGGAAACGCGCACGAGCAGTACTTC; CDR3aa: CASTLDGNAHEQYF
j_gene: TRBJ2-1; abundance: NA; len: 16; d_gene: TRBD2; v_gene: TRBV5-6; CDR3nt: TGTGCCAGCAGCGGTCTGGGTCGGGGGGAGTACAATGAGCAGTTCTTC; CDR3aa: CASSGLGRGEYNEQFF
j_gene: TRBJ2-7; abundance: NA; len: 16; d_gene: TRBD2; v_gene: TRBV19; CDR3nt: TGTGCCAGTAGTAACGGGACTAGCGAGAGCTCCTACGAGCAGTACTTC; CDR3aa: CASSNGTSESSYEQYF
j_gene: TRBJ1-1; abundance: NA; len: 13; d_gene: NA; v_gene: TRBV9; CDR3nt: TGTGCCAGCAGCACGGACTATAACACTGAAGCTTTCTTT; CDR3aa: CASSTDYNTEAFF
j_gene: TRBJ1-1; abundance: NA; len: 14; d_gene: NA; v_gene: TRBV19; CDR3nt: TGTGCCAGTATCCCCCGGACAGCGAACACTGAAGCTTTCTTT; CDR3aa: CASIPRTANTEAFF
j_gene: TRBJ2-7; abundance: NA; len: 12; d_gene: TRBD1; v_gene: TRBV9; CDR3nt: TGTGCCAGCAGCCAGGGGGCCGCCGAGCAGTACTTC; CDR3aa: CASSQGAAEQYF
j_gene: TRBJ1-5; abundance: few; len: 13; d_gene: TRBD1; v_gene: TRBV10-3; CDR3nt: TGTGCCATCAGGGGACAGAGCAATCAGCCCCAGCATTTT; CDR3aa: CAIRGQSNQPQHF
j_gene: TRBJ2-2; abundance: once; len: 15; d_gene: NA; v_gene: TRBV10-3; CDR3nt: TGTGCCATCAGTGATGTGGGGGGGCCGTCCGGGGAGCTGTTTTTT; CDR3aa: CAISDVGGPSGELFF
j_gene: TRBJ1-6; abundance: NA; len: 15; d_gene: NA; v_gene: TRBV7-8; CDR3nt: TGTGCCAGCAGCTTAACCGACACCGTCAACTCACCCCTCCACTTT; CDR3aa: CASSLTDTVNSPLHF
j_gene: TRBJ1-2; abundance: NA; len: 12; d_gene: TRBD1; v_gene: TRBV10-3; CDR3nt: TGTGCCATCAACGGACAGGGCTATGGCTACACCTTC; CDR3aa: CAINGQGYGYTF
j_gene: TRBJ1-3; abundance: few; len: 15; d_gene: NA; v_gene: TRBV7-7; CDR3nt: TGTGCTAGCAGCCCGGGACTCTACTCTGGAAACACCATATATTTT; CDR3aa: CASSPGLYSGNTIYF
j_gene: TRBJ2-7; abundance: few; len: 14; d_gene: NA; v_gene: TRBV27; CDR3nt: TGTGCCAGCAGTTTATACAACAGGCCCTACGAGCAGTACTTC; CDR3aa: CASSLYNRPYEQYF
j_gene: TRBJ2-1; abundance: NA; len: 13; d_gene: NA; v_gene: TRBV7-2; CDR3nt: TGTGCCAGCAGGGGCGGGGGCCGGGATGAGCAGTTCTTC; CDR3aa: CASRGGGRDEQFF
j_gene: TRBJ2-7; abundance: NA; len: 12; d_gene: NA; v_gene: TRBV11-2; CDR3nt: TGTGCCGCGGGGGCGGAGAAGTACGAGCAGTACTTC; CDR3aa: CAAGAEKYEQYF
j_gene: TRBJ1-5; abundance: NA; len: 13; d_gene: NA; v_gene: TRBV7-9; CDR3nt: TGTGCCAGCAGCCAGGGCGGGGGTCAGCCCCAGCATTTT; CDR3aa: CASSQGGGQPQHF
j_gene: TRBJ2-5; abundance: NA; len: 11; d_gene: TRBD1; v_gene: TRBV19; CDR3nt: TGTGCCAGTAGTAGACAGGGAAGCCAGTACTTC; CDR3aa: CASSRQGSQYF
j_gene: TRBJ1-2; abundance: NA; len: 13; d_gene: TRBD1; v_gene: TRBV29-1; CDR3nt: TGCAGCGCATGGGACAGCCCTAACTATGGCTACACCTTC; CDR3aa: CSAWDSPNYGYTF